The 12 T cell receptor beta chains below all came from one sample that was sequenced in a study of patients and donors after allogeneic stem cell transplantation (dated by TCRdb to the early 2020s). The library was produced with RT-PCR. TCRdb names NextSeq 550 as the instrument used. The public reads were reanalyzed by TCRdb: fastp trimming at Q25, MiXCR alignment, in-frame beta chains only. Under each unique CDR3 protein, matching rows form one entry showing the most common genes and DNA. This sample is represented by hundreds of thousands of distinct CDR3 sequences; roughly 16% of them were singletons. The ten largest clones add up to around 6.8% of the sample. The sequencing sample was made of blood, either unsorted or a sorted T cell fraction (not recorded which). The receptors were sampled from a human donor who was either an allogeneic HSCT recipient or a stem cell or donor lymphocyte infusion donor (not recorded which). It is not recorded whose cells these are; they may come from a transplant donor.

The gene calls are TRBV3-1 and TRBJ2-3; perhaps TRBD2 as D (6 bases). Trimming cost V 0 bases and J 0 bases, with 10 bases left between them. The CDR3 has 16 amino acids. Germline assignment: CDR1 LGHDT and CDR2 YNNKEL (reference sequence). Here the CDR3 reads CASSQEERASTDTQYF. The CDR3 DNA reads TGTGCCAGCAGCCAAGAGGAGCGGGCTAGCACAGATACGCAGTATTTT.

In its sample, this clonotype was seen a few times. The chain combines TRBV10-3 with TRBJ1-2; no clear D gene. Germline V CDR1 and CDR2: ENHRY, SYGVKD. The length of the CDR3 is 14 residues. V gave up 0 bases and J gave up 8 bases, with 13 bases separating them. CDR3 nucleotides: TGTGCCATCAGTGAGTCTAGGGTTCCGGACGGCTACACCTTC. Encoded protein: CAISESRVPDGYTF.

This clonotype was seen a single time. This chain links TRBV27 with TRBJ2-1; D ambiguous. V was clipped by 4 bases and J by 8 bases, with 6 bases between them. The germline CDR1 and CDR2 sequences are MNHEY and SMNVEV (reference sequence). This CDR3 spans 11 amino acids. CDR3 amino acids: CASSSDDEQFF. The CDR3 DNA follows: TGTGCCAGCAGTTCGGACGATGAGCAGTTCTTC.

This chain uses TRBV4-2 with TRBJ2-6; perhaps D is TRBD1 or TRBD2 (6 bases each). The ends were cut back, 4 bases at V and 1 base at J, with 14 bases in the middle. Germline V lookup: CDR1 LGHNA, CDR2 YNFKEQ. The length of the CDR3 is 17 residues. The DNA of the CDR3 is TGTGCCAGCAGCCGAAGCCAGGGGAGGTCTGGGGCCAACGTCCTGACTTTC. Its translation: CASSRSQGRSGANVLTF.

The V call is TRBV25-1, the J call TRBJ2-1, with a weak D call TRBD2 (6 bases). CDR3 length: 15 amino acids. CDR1 is MGHDK and CDR2 is SYGVNS in the germline V gene. The V end was cut by 2 bases, the J end by 9 bases, with 17 bases between. CDR3 protein: CASSEGGGRLAEQFF. CDR3 sequence (DNA): TGTGCCAGCAGTGAAGGAGGAGGGCGGCTGGCTGAGCAGTTCTTC.

This clonotype was observed at least ten times. This sequence joins TRBV7-9 and TRBJ1-4; 7 nucleotides agree with TRBD1. J lost 4 bases, V lost 5 bases, and 4 bases had no gene match. This CDR3 has 14 amino acids. CDR1 SEHNR and CDR2 FQNEAQ come from the germline V gene (reference sequence). The CDR3 reads CASSKDRFNEKLFF. In DNA form, the CDR3 reads TGTGCCAGCAGCAAGGACAGGTTTAATGAAAAACTGTTTTTT.

The chain combines TRBV15 with TRBJ2-3; TRBD1 aligns across 11 bases. This CDR3 region has 16 residues. After removal of 8 bases from V and 1 base from J, the junction contained 8 bases not matched to a gene. Germline values: CDR1 LNHNV, CDR2 YYDKDF (reference sequence). The CDR3 nucleotides read TGTGCCACCTTTAGGACAGGGGGCCCCGGCACAGATACGCAGTATTTT. Protein: CATFRTGGPGTDTQYF.

This clonotype appeared many times. The chain has TRBV5-1 and TRBJ2-2, with a weak D call TRBD2 (5 bases). This CDR3 contains 15 residues. Trimming shortened V by 2 bases and J by 5 bases, and 13 bases separated the two germline ends. CDR1 and CDR2 (germline): SGHRS, YFSETQ. This chain's CDR3 is CASSLGLPVTGELFF. DNA of the CDR3: TGCGCCAGCAGCTTAGGACTCCCGGTAACCGGGGAGCTGTTTTTT.

This clonotype was counted ten times or more. V and J are TRBV2 and TRBJ2-3, with D perhaps TRBD1 or TRBD2 (7 bases each). Germline lookup yields CDR1 SNHLY and CDR2 FYNNEI. The CDR3 is 14 amino acids. V gave up 6 bases and J gave up 3 bases, with 13 bases separating them. In nucleotides, the CDR3 is TGTGCCAGCAGGAGACAGGGAGGGACAGATACGCAGTATTTT. Its protein product is CASRRQGGTDTQYF.

The chain links TRBV7-9 to TRBJ2-1; tentative D call: TRBD2 (5 bases). Germline assignment: CDR1 SEHNR and CDR2 FQNEAQ (reference sequence). This CDR3 is 13 amino acids long. The ends were cut back, 8 bases at V and 0 bases at J, with 8 bases in the middle. The CDR3 DNA reads as TGTGCCAGCGGTCGGGACTCCTACAATGAGCAGTTCTTC. It is translated as CASGRDSYNEQFF.

This clonotype was picked up a small number of times. The chain couples TRBV7-9 to TRBJ1-2, with 7 bases fitting TRBD1. V gave up 5 bases and J gave up 4 bases; unmatched junction bases: 4. The CDR3 extends over 13 amino acids. Per the germline V gene, CDR1 is SEHNR and CDR2 is FQNEAQ (reference sequence). The CDR3 spells CASSARDSYGYTF. Here the CDR3 DNA reads TGTGCCAGCAGCGCCCGGGACAGCTATGGCTACACCTTC.

The J gene is TRBJ2-7, the V gene TRBV6-5, with 10 bases lining up with TRBD1. The germline V gene encodes CDR1 MNHEY and CDR2 SVGAGI. The CDR3 extends over 14 amino acids. V lost 2 bases and J lost 5; bases outside the gene matches: 3. As DNA, the CDR3 is TGTGCCAGCAGTTACCGGACAGGGGGGGACGAGCAGTACTTC. Its protein is CASSYRTGGDEQYF.